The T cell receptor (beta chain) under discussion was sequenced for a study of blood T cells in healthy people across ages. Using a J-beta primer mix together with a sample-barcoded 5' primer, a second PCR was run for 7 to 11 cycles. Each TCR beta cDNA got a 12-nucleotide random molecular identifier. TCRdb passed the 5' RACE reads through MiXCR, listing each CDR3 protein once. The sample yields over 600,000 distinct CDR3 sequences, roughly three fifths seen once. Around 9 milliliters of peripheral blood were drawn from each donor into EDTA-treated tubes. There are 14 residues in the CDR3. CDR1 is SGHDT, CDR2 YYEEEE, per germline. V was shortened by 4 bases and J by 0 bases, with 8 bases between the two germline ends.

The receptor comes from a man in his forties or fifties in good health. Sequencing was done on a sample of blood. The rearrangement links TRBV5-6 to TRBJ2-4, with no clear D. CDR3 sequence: CASSIIIAKNIQYF. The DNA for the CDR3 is TGTGCCAGCAGCATCATAATAGCCAAAAACATTCAGTACTTC.